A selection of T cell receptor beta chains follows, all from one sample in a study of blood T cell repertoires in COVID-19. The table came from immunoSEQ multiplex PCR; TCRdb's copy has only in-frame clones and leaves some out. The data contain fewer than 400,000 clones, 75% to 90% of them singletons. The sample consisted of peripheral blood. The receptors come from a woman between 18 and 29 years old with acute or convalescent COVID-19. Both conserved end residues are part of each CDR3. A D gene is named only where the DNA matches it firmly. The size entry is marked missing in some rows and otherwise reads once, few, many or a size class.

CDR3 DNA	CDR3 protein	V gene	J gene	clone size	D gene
TGCAGTGCTAGTTTCGGGGGGGACACCGGGGAGCTGTTTTTT	CSASFGGDTGELFF	TRBV20-1	TRBJ2-2	.	TRBD2
TGTGCCAGCAGCTTGGACAGACCGAACACTGAAGCTTTCTTT	CASSLDRPNTEAFF	TRBV5-4	TRBJ1-1	once	.
TGCGCCAGCAGCTTGGAAGGGGGCCCCCGAAACACCATATATTTT	CASSLEGGPRNTIYF	TRBV5-1	TRBJ1-3	.	TRBD1
TGTGCCAGCAGCCAAGGACTGATCAATCAGCCCCAGCATTTT	CASSQGLINQPQHF	TRBV3-1/TRBV3-2	TRBJ1-5	.	.
TGTGCCAGCACCTCTGGGCAGGGTAGAGCCAAAAACATTCAGTACTTC	CASTSGQGRAKNIQYF	TRBV2	TRBJ2-4	.	.
TGTGCCAGTAGCCTGACGGGGAGCTCCTACGAGCAGTACTTC	CASSLTGSSYEQYF	TRBV19	TRBJ2-7	.	.
TGTGCCATCAGTCAAGAAGAGGGTGAGCAGTTCTTC	CAISQEEGEQFF	TRBV10-3	TRBJ2-1	once	.
TGTGCCAGTAGTACATGGACAGGGGAAACAGATACGCAGTATTTT	CASSTWTGETDTQYF	TRBV19	TRBJ2-3	.	TRBD1
TGTGCCAGCAGTTTTGCTAGCGGGGGGGCGTATGAGCAGTTCTTC	CASSFASGGAYEQFF	TRBV27	TRBJ2-1	.	TRBD2
TGTGCCAGCAGCCACGGGAGGCCACAAGAGACCCAGTACTTC	CASSHGRPQETQYF	TRBV7-9	TRBJ2-5	.	TRBD2
TGCGCCAGCAGCCAAGGGACAGGGAATGAGCAGTTCTTC	CASSQGTGNEQFF	TRBV4-1	TRBJ2-1	.	TRBD1
TGTGCTAGTGGTTTGGGTATGGGACAGATTACCTCTGGAAACACCATATATTTT	CASGLGMGQITSGNTIYF	TRBV12-5	TRBJ1-3	.	TRBD1
TGTGCCAGCAGCAAAGATCGATGGCGGGAGAGAGAGACCCAGTACTTC	CASSKDRWRERETQYF	TRBV21-1	TRBJ2-5	.	.
TGTGCCAGCTCACCACTGGGACAGCGAAACTATGGCTACACCTTC	CASSPLGQRNYGYTF	TRBV18	TRBJ1-2	.	TRBD1
TGTGCCAGCAGTGCGGGGGGAGGTACAGGAGGCTACACCTTC	CASSAGGGTGGYTF	TRBV7-2	TRBJ1-2	few	.
TGTGCCACCAGTGACAACCGACAGGGACTAGCGGATGAGCAGTTCTTC	CATSDNRQGLADEQFF	TRBV24-1	TRBJ2-1	.	TRBD2
TGCGCCAGGGGGGAGCGGGAGGCCGTCAACGAGCAGTACTTC	CARGEREAVNEQYF	TRBV5-1	TRBJ2-7	.	TRBD2
TGTGCCAGCAGCCCAAGACAGGGACACCCTTCGGCAGATACGCAGTATTTT	CASSPRQGHPSADTQYF	TRBV3-1/TRBV3-2	TRBJ2-3	.	TRBD1
TGTGCCAGCAGTTACTCAAACGACAGGGAAGCTTTCTTT	CASSYSNDREAFF	TRBV6-5	TRBJ1-1	.	.
TGTGCCAGCAGCTTTAACTTCCCCGCCAGGCCTGAAAAACTGTTTTTT	CASSFNFPARPEKLFF	TRBV11-2	TRBJ1-4	.	.
TGTGCCAGCAGTTGGAGACCCTCGGGCTATGGCTACACCTTC	CASSWRPSGYGYTF	TRBV28	TRBJ1-2	.	.
TGTGCCAGCAGCAAAGATAGGGGAACTAGCGGGGCTTACACCCACTACAATGAGCAGTTCTTC	CASSKDRGTSGAYTHYNEQFF	TRBV21-1	TRBJ2-1	.	.
TGTGCCACCGAGGACTATGGCTACACCTTC	CATEDYGYTF	TRBV6-5	TRBJ1-2	.	.
TGTGCCAGTAGTATCACAGGGGTGGAGACCCAGTACTTC	CASSITGVETQYF	TRBV19	TRBJ2-5	.	TRBD1
TGTGCCAGCAGTGACTCGGACAGGGGAATAGATACGCAGTATTTT	CASSDSDRGIDTQYF	TRBV6-4	TRBJ2-3	.	TRBD1
TGTGCCAGCAGCTTGGCCGAACAGGGGGCCCACGAGCAGTACTTC	CASSLAEQGAHEQYF	TRBV5-4	TRBJ2-7	few	TRBD1
TGTGCCAGCAGTTTCGGGAATTCACCCCTCCACTTT	CASSFGNSPLHF	TRBV12-3/TRBV12-4	TRBJ1-6	.	.
TGTGCCAGCAGCTTCGGCGGGAGATCCTACGAGCAGTACTTC	CASSFGGRSYEQYF	TRBV11-2	TRBJ2-7	.	TRBD2
TGTGCCAGCAGGGAGACGCTGGGACAGGCCCGGGCGGGCGGCTACACCTTC	CASRETLGQARAGGYTF	TRBV27	TRBJ1-2	.	TRBD1
TGCGCCAGCAGCTTCCGACAGGGGATCTCTGAAGCTTTCTTT	CASSFRQGISEAFF	TRBV5-1	TRBJ1-1	.	TRBD1
TGTGCCAGCAGTTTATTGTCGGGGGATGGCTACACCTTC	CASSLLSGDGYTF	TRBV27	TRBJ1-2	.	.
TGTGCCAGCAGCTTGGTCGGGGGCAATCAGCCCCAGCATTTT	CASSLVGGNQPQHF	TRBV5-5	TRBJ1-5	.	.
TGTGCCAGCAGCCCAGGCGACGGATTCTACGAGCAGTACTTC	CASSPGDGFYEQYF	TRBV7-8	TRBJ2-7	.	.
TGTGCCAGCAGTCTCAGACAGGCAGGTGAAAAACTGTTTTTT	CASSLRQAGEKLFF	TRBV6-5	TRBJ1-4	.	.
TGCGCCAGCAGCTTGACTAGCGGCCTAAACGAGCAGTACTTC	CASSLTSGLNEQYF	TRBV5-1	TRBJ2-7	.	TRBD2
TGTGCCAGCAGCCAAGATCCAGCAGACAAGATGAATCAGCCCCAGCATTTT	CASSQDPADKMNQPQHF	TRBV4-2	TRBJ1-5	.	.
TGTGCCAGCAGTGAGGAAGAGGAAAAACTGTTTTTT	CASSEEEEKLFF	TRBV28	TRBJ1-4	.	.
TGCAGCGTTGAGAGACATAACGGAAAACTGTTTTTT	CSVERHNGKLFF	TRBV29-1	TRBJ1-4	.	.
TGCGCCAGCAGCTTGGTCCTAAGTCCCTACGAGCAGTACTTC	CASSLVLSPYEQYF	TRBV5-1	TRBJ2-7	.	.
TGTGCCAGCAGCCTTGGAGGCCTTCGCGATACGCAGTATTTT	CASSLGGLRDTQYF	TRBV7-3	TRBJ2-3	.	.
TGTGCCAGCAGTTACTCGAGGCCGCCGGACATTCAGTACTTC	CASSYSRPPDIQYF	TRBV6-5	TRBJ2-4	.	.
TGTGCCAGCAGTGGCCGGGACAGGAGCACAGATACGCAGTATTTT	CASSGRDRSTDTQYF	TRBV27	TRBJ2-3	.	TRBD1
TGTGCCAGCAGTCGGGGGACCTTTTCGAACACTGAAGCTTTCTTT	CASSRGTFSNTEAFF	TRBV5-8	TRBJ1-1	.	.
TGTGCCAGCAGCTCCTACTACGAGCAGTACTTC	CASSSYYEQYF	TRBV2	TRBJ2-7	.	.
TGTGCCAGTACCAACCCCCGACAGGGTAGCAATCAGCCCCAGCATTTT	CASTNPRQGSNQPQHF	TRBV19	TRBJ1-5	.	TRBD1
TGTGCTAGTGGTTTGGTTCTACCTCCAGGCTACGAGCAGTACTTC	CASGLVLPPGYEQYF	TRBV12-5	TRBJ2-7	.	.
TGTGCCAGCAGTGAATGGCAGGGGCTCTACACCTTC	CASSEWQGLYTF	TRBV6-1	TRBJ1-2	.	.
TGTGCCAGCAGTTTTGCAGGAACTGAAGCTTTCTTT	CASSFAGTEAFF	TRBV12-3/TRBV12-4	TRBJ1-1	.	.
TGTGCCAGCAGCACGCTGACAGGGGGATATAATTCACCCCTCCACTTT	CASSTLTGGYNSPLHF	TRBV28	TRBJ1-6	.	TRBD1
TGCGCCAGCAGTCAAGTCTCAGGTCCCTACGAGCAGTACTTC	CASSQVSGPYEQYF	TRBV23-1	TRBJ2-7	.	.
TGTGCCAGCAGCGTAGTGGCGGGGGTGACGGGAGATACGCAGTATTTT	CASSVVAGVTGDTQYF	TRBV9	TRBJ2-3	.	TRBD2
TGTGCCAGCTCGGCGGCCAACTATGGCTACACCTTC	CASSAANYGYTF	TRBV18	TRBJ1-2	.	.
TGTGCCACCACGACCGCCTACTCCTCCTGGACAGTATCCACTGAAGCTTTCTTT	CATTTAYSSWTVSTEAFF	TRBV10-3	TRBJ1-1	.	.